Detailed here is one TCR beta chain. Antigen specificity is unknown. Cultured CD4+ T-cell DNA underwent Oncomine TCR Beta short-read sequencing. Using its own MiXCR run on the PCR reads, TCRdb lists one record per CDR3 protein. The data show 14,000 or so distinct CDR3 sequences, 52% seen once. Treatment indicated: approximately nine-day PBMC culture with coronavirus spike peptide pools or control peptides (ViraFEST assay). These data are taken from a study of vaccination and CD4 T cells after COVID-19. Whole-study findings and limits: Median numbers of SARS-CoV-2-reactive clonotypes increased from approximately 21 to 38 (not a significant change).

V lost 4 bases and J lost 6, with 12 bases in between. Germline CDR1 MNHEY, CDR2 SVGAGI. The CDR3 length is 13 residues. This rearrangement joins TRBV6-5 to TRBJ2-5; the D gene is possibly TRBD1 (6 bases). Specimen: CD4+ T cells from blood, cultured in vitro. The source is a human donor who had recovered from COVID-19. The CDR3, as DNA: TGTGCCAGCAGTTTAAACAGGGTACAGACCCAGTACTTC. Residues: CASSLNRVQTQYF.